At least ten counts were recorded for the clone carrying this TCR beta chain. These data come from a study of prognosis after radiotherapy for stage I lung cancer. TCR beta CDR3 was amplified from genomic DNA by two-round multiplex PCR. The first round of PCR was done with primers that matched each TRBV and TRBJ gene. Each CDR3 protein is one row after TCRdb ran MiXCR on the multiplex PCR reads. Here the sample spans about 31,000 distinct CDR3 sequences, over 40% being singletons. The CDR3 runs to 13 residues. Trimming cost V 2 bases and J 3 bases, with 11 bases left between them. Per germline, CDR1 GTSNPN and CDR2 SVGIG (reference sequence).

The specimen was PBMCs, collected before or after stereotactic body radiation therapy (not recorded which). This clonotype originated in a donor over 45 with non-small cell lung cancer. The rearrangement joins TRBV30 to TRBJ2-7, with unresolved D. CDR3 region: CAWSKGLYYEQYF. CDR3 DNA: TGTGCCTGGAGTAAAGGGCTATACTACGAGCAGTACTTC.